What follows are 24 T cell receptor beta chains derived from one specimen sequenced in a study of blood T cell repertoires in COVID-19. The method was immunoSEQ multiplex PCR; TCRdb's version includes in-frame clones alone and lacks a portion of them. The table has tens of thousands of clones, under 90% seen once. Sequencing was performed on peripheral blood. These receptor sequences come from a woman between 65 and 79 years old with acute or convalescent COVID-19.

The chain links TRBV7-8 to TRBJ1-1; 11 bases map to TRBD1. The CDR3 sequence is 14 residues long. V was clipped by 6 bases and J by 5 bases; unmatched bases: 5. The germline V gene has CDR1 SGHVS and CDR2 FQNEAQ. The CDR3 protein is CASRGQGAGTEAFF. CDR3 bases: TGTGCCAGCAGAGGACAGGGGGCGGGGACTGAAGCTTTCTTT.

V gene TRBV19 combines with J gene TRBJ2-5; 9 nucleotides match TRBD1. The germline V gene encodes CDR1 LNHDA and CDR2 SQIVND (reference sequence). The CDR3 has 15 residues. Germline trimming cut 3 bases from V and 5 bases from J; bases unmatched to any gene: 7. CDR3 region: CASSIGGQGRETQYF. CDR3 nucleotides: TGTGCCAGTAGTATTGGGGGACAGGGACGGGAGACCCAGTACTTC.

The rearrangement joins TRBV3-1 (or the pseudogene TRBV3-2) to TRBJ1-2, with TRBD1 matching over 7 bases. The CDR3 consists of 15 residues. The V and J ends lost 7 bases and 2 bases, in that order; junction bases with no gene match: 10. Per germline, CDR1 LGHDT and CDR2 YNNKEL (reference sequence). CDR3 bases: TGTGCCAGCACCCCCGGGGGCAGGGGGAACTATGGCTACACCTTC. Translating it yields CASTPGGRGNYGYTF.

Details on this clone: This may stem from a read error, because a much larger clone lies one nucleotide away. The same CDR3 also results from other DNA sequences found in this sample. The V and J genes are TRBV6-5 and TRBJ1-3; 7 nucleotides align to TRBD1. The ends lost 4 bases at V and 4 bases at J; junction bases unmatched: 4. CDR1 and CDR2 from the germline V gene are MNHEY and SVGAGI. This CDR3 is 14 amino acids long. This CDR3 is CASSSRGRGNTIYF. The CDR3 nucleotides read TGTGCCAGCAGTTCGAGGGGGCGCGGAAACACCATATATTTT.

The rearrangement joins TRBV18 to TRBJ1-2; possible D gene TRBD1, 5 bases. Trimming took off 3 bases at V and 4 bases at J, with 15 bases between the two ends. Germline assignment: CDR1 KGHSH and CDR2 LQKENI. This CDR3 contains 15 residues. The DNA of the CDR3 is TGTGCCAGCTCACCTGCTGGTTTTCAGGGCTATGGCTACACCTTC. Its translation is CASSPAGFQGYGYTF.

This chain joins TRBV7-2 and TRBJ2-5; 14 bases map to TRBD2. Trimming at V came to 5 bases and at J to 4 bases, leaving 3 bases not matched to a gene. This CDR3 has 15 amino acids. Germline V gene sequence: CDR1 SGHTA, CDR2 FQGNSA. The CDR3 DNA follows: TGTGCCAGCAGCGGACTAGCGGGAGGCACAGAGACCCAGTACTTC. It encodes CASSGLAGGTETQYF.

The chain is built from TRBV5-8 and TRBJ2-7; the match to TRBD1 covers 10 bases. Trimming at V came to 4 bases and at J to 2 bases, leaving 9 bases not matched to a gene. Germline V lookup: CDR1 SGHTS, CDR2 YDEGEE. The CDR3 is 16 amino acids. The CDR3: CASSPGGTGATYEQYV. The DNA for the CDR3 is TGTGCCAGCAGCCCCGGAGGGACAGGGGCGACCTACGAGCAGTACGTC.

This clone occurred once. The rearrangement joins TRBV6-2 or TRBV6-3 to TRBJ2-2; TRBD1 matches at 8 bases. The CDR3 sequence is 16 residues long. V lost 6 bases to trimming and J lost 6 bases; unmatched junction nucleotides: 12. The germline V gene has CDR1 MNHEY and CDR2 SVGEGT. The CDR3 nucleotides read TGTGCCAGCAGCAATCCAGGGGGCATAGTCTCCGGGGAGCTGTTTTTT. This sequence encodes CASSNPGGIVSGELFF.

This sequence joins TRBV15 and TRBJ1-2; the match to TRBD1 covers 9 bases. This CDR3 is 17 amino acids long. Germline V CDR1 and CDR2: LNHNV, YYDKDF (reference sequence). With 3 bases clipped from V and 5 bases from J, the junction kept 13 bases outside the gene matches. CDR3 DNA: TGTGCCACCAGCAGTCCGGGACAGGGCTTTGCAGGATATGGCTACACCTTC. Translated: CATSSPGQGFAGYGYTF.

This sequence joins TRBV27 and TRBJ1-2; tentative D call: TRBD1 (5 bases). Trimming removed 6 bases from V and 2 bases from J, with 16 bases in between. CDR3 length equals 15 residues. Germline values: CDR1 MNHEY, CDR2 SMNVEV (reference sequence). In DNA, the CDR3 is TGTGCCAGCAGGCCCGTTGACAGAGAGAACTATGGCTACACCTTC. The encoded protein is CASRPVDRENYGYTF.

The J gene is TRBJ2-1, the V gene TRBV5-4, with 7 bases fitting TRBD1. The J segment lost 8 bases and the V segment lost 2 bases, leaving 7 bases of the junction unmatched. Germline V gene sequence: CDR1 SGHNT, CDR2 YYREEE (reference sequence). The CDR3 loop spans 14 amino acids. CDR3 residues: CASSLARDRDEQFF. CDR3 coding DNA: TGTGCCAGCAGCTTAGCCCGAGACAGGGATGAGCAGTTCTTC.

The rearrangement links TRBV6-2 or TRBV6-3 to TRBJ2-2; the match to TRBD2 covers 9 bases. Germline-derived CDR1 and CDR2 are MNHEY and SVGEGT. V lost 4 bases, J lost 6 bases, and 12 bases stayed unmatched. The CDR3 contains 17 residues. DNA of the CDR3: TGTGCCAGCAGTTTATCCGGCGGGGGGGCGTGGGCCGGGGAGCTGTTTTTT. It yields the protein CASSLSGGGAWAGELFF.

In its sample, this clone was seen once. This chain connects TRBV11-2 to TRBJ2-1, with D perhaps TRBD2 (5 bases). Trimming pared 0 bases from V and 5 bases from J, leaving 8 bases between. CDR1 and CDR2 from the germline V gene are SGHAT and FQNNGV. The CDR3 runs to 14 residues. This chain's CDR3 is CASSLDPGNNEQFF. The CDR3, as DNA: TGTGCCAGCAGCTTAGATCCGGGGAACAATGAGCAGTTCTTC. The variable domain in full, with the rest retrieved from reference TRBV11-2 and TRBJ2-1, is EAGVAQSPRYKIIEKRQSVAFWCNPISGHATLYWYQQILGQGPKLLIQFQNNGVVDDSQLPKDRFSAERLKGVDSTLKIQPAKLEDSAVYLCASSLDPGNNEQFFGPGTRLTVL.

This clone occurred once. The chain links TRBV5-4 to TRBJ2-2, with 8 bases identical to TRBD2. Germline V gene sequence: CDR1 SGHNT, CDR2 YYREEE (reference sequence). The CDR3 is 16 amino acids. With V trimmed by 3 bases and J by 5 bases, 9 bases remained unmatched. CDR3 nucleotides: TGTGCCAGCAGCTCTCGATTCACTAGCGGTACCGGGGAGCTGTTTTTT. Its translation: CASSSRFTSGTGELFF.

This sequence joins TRBV29-1 and TRBJ1-2; D ambiguous. The V gene lost 4 bases and the J gene lost 2 bases, with 5 bases spanning the gap. Germline CDR1 SQVTM, CDR2 ANQGSEA. The length of the CDR3 is 11 residues. The CDR3: CSVVQNYGYTF. In DNA form, the CDR3 reads TGCAGCGTTGTACAGAACTATGGCTACACCTTC.

This sequence joins TRBV6-2 or TRBV6-3 and TRBJ2-7; TRBD2 agrees at 12 bases. CDR1 is MNHEY, CDR2 SVGEGT, per germline. The J segment lost 0 bases and the V segment lost 4 bases, leaving 10 bases of the junction unmatched. This CDR3 is 18 amino acids long. The CDR3: CASSWGLAGQFSSYEQYV. DNA for the CDR3: TGTGCCAGCAGTTGGGGACTAGCGGGTCAATTTAGCTCCTACGAGCAGTACGTC.

This chain joins TRBV5-1 and TRBJ2-5; 9 nucleotides match TRBD1. The CDR3 contains 17 residues. J gave up 5 bases and V 4 bases, and 15 bases lay outside the gene matches. Germline V lookup: CDR1 SGHRS, CDR2 YFSETQ. The CDR3 coding sequence is TGCGCCAGCAGCGCTTCCCACGGGACAGGGCCTACGGAGACCCAGTACTTC. This encodes CASSASHGTGPTETQYF.

The chain's CDR3 is CASSLDGTGDEKLFF. The CDR3 nucleotides read TGTGCCAGCAGCTTAGACGGGACAGGGGATGAAAAACTGTTTTTT. This chain connects TRBV7-2 to TRBJ1-4; 10 bases are a match to TRBD1. V trimming: 1 base; J trimming: 6 bases; junction bases outside the gene matches: 2. The CDR3 extends over 15 amino acids. Germline V CDR1 and CDR2: SGHTA, FQGNSA.

The CDR3, as DNA: TGTGCCAGCAGCCCGGGGGGGGGCTCCTATGGCTACACCTTC. It translates to CASSPGGGSYGYTF. V usage is TRBV11-2 and J usage is TRBJ1-2, with D perhaps TRBD1 (6 bases). V was pared by 5 bases and J by 4 bases, with 14 bases between. Germline-derived CDR1 and CDR2 are SGHAT and FQNNGV. The CDR3 spans 14 residues.

The chain carries TRBV29-1 and TRBJ1-2; 10 nucleotides agree with TRBD1. Germline V CDR1 and CDR2: SQVTM, ANQGSEA. The CDR3 length is 12 residues. Trimming took 6 bases from V and 9 from J; bases not matched to a gene: 7. CDR3 nucleotide sequence: TGCAGCGTCGGGACAGGGGATCTTAGCTACACCTTC. This gives the protein CSVGTGDLSYTF. Full variable domain (remainder filled in from reference TRBV29-1 and TRBJ1-2): SAVISQKPSRDICQRGTSLTIQCQVDSQVTMMFWYRQQPGQSLTLIATANQGSEATYESGFVIDKFPISRPNLTFSTLTVSNMSPEDSSIYLCSVGTGDLSYTFGSGTRLTVV.

The chain uses TRBV5-1 and TRBJ1-2; TRBD1 is a possible D gene (5 bases). The V end lost 0 bases, the J end lost 6 bases, and 15 bases lay between the germline ends. CDR3 size: 15 residues. CDR1 and CDR2 (germline): SGHRS, YFSETQ. For the CDR3, the DNA is TGCGCCAGCAGCTTGGGTGGAGGGGTTGCGAATGGCTACACCTTC. Its protein is CASSLGGGVANGYTF.

The genes are TRBV15 and TRBJ2-2, with 13 positions matching TRBD2. Germline CDR1 and CDR2: LNHNV and YYDKDF (reference sequence). The CDR3 runs to 19 residues. Unmatched junction bases numbered 11, after V lost 5 bases and J lost 2 bases. The DNA of the CDR3 is TGTGCCACCAGCTCCCGTGGACTAGCGGGAGCCCAAAACACCGGGGAGCTGTTTTTT. Amino acids: CATSSRGLAGAQNTGELFF.

The chain recombines TRBV6-5 with TRBJ2-1; D not resolved. Per germline, CDR1 MNHEY and CDR2 SVGAGI. CDR3 length equals 15 residues. Trimming stripped 5 bases from V and 0 bases from J, with 11 bases between. The CDR3 spells CASSPTTGSYNEQFF. The CDR3 coding sequence is TGTGCCAGCAGTCCTACGACTGGCTCCTACAATGAGCAGTTCTTC.

The V gene is TRBV6-1, the J gene TRBJ1-5, with D perhaps matching TRBD1 (5 bases). This CDR3 has 15 amino acids. Germline V gene lookup returns CDR1 MNHNS and CDR2 SASEGT. The V end was cut by 3 bases, the J end by 0 bases, with 9 bases between. CDR3 DNA sequence: TGTGCCAGCAGTGACAGGGATACTAGCAATCAGCCCCAGCATTTT. It translates to CASSDRDTSNQPQHF.